This is a list of T cell receptor beta chains from one sample in a study of blood T cell repertoires in COVID-19. Generated by immunoSEQ multiplex PCR, the TCRdb table keeps only in-frame clones and is missing some. This table has about 250,000 clones, approximately 85% appearing once. Sequenced: PBMCs or T cells enriched from blood (not recorded which). The origin of the receptors is a woman between 45 and 60 years old with acute COVID-19. The CDR3 runs from the conserved cysteine through the conserved F or W. Fields, in order: J gene, V gene, D gene, clone size, CDR3 protein, CDR3 DNA. D genes are given only for firm matches. Rows give clone size only sometimes, using once, few, many, or a class for an expanded clone.

J: TRBJ2-7
V: TRBV23-1
D: TRBD1
size: .
CDR3: CASSLGPGQGAYEQYF
DNA: TGCGCCAGCAGTCTTGGGCCGGGACAGGGGGCTTACGAGCAGTACTTC

J: TRBJ2-1
V: TRBV12-3/TRBV12-4
D: TRBD1
size: few
CDR3: CASRTGVNEQFF
DNA: TGTGCCAGCAGGACAGGGGTCAATGAGCAGTTCTTC

J: TRBJ1-1
V: TRBV29-1
D: .
size: .
CDR3: CSVEVGAGGTEAFF
DNA: TGCAGCGTTGAAGTGGGGGCAGGAGGTACTGAAGCTTTCTTT

J: TRBJ1-2
V: TRBV15
D: TRBD1
size: .
CDR3: CATSRPGTGLHGYTF
DNA: TGTGCCACCAGCAGGCCCGGGACAGGGCTTCATGGCTACACCTTC

J: TRBJ1-1
V: TRBV9
D: TRBD1
size: .
CDR3: CASSVTGQGALEAFF
DNA: TGTGCCAGCAGCGTAACGGGACAGGGAGCGCTTGAAGCTTTCTTT

J: TRBJ1-1
V: TRBV28
D: TRBD1
size: .
CDR3: CASSYTGGTEAFF
DNA: TGTGCCAGCAGTTATACAGGGGGCACTGAAGCTTTCTTT

J: TRBJ1-2
V: TRBV5-4
D: .
size: .
CDR3: CASSFTLAKSYGYTF
DNA: TGTGCCAGCAGCTTCACCTTGGCCAAAAGCTATGGCTACACCTTC

J: TRBJ1-6
V: TRBV7-9
D: .
size: few
CDR3: CASRGGTDNSPLHF
DNA: TGTGCCAGCAGGGGAGGGACGGATAATTCACCCCTCCACTTT

J: TRBJ1-5
V: TRBV5-4
D: .
size: .
CDR3: CASSLMGSNQPQHF
DNA: TGTGCCAGCAGCTTAATGGGCAGCAATCAGCCCCAGCATTTT

J: TRBJ2-1
V: TRBV6-6
D: TRBD2
size: .
CDR3: CATQAGGTYNEQFF
DNA: TGTGCCACCCAAGCGGGGGGCACCTACAATGAGCAGTTCTTC

J: TRBJ2-1
V: TRBV3-1/TRBV3-2
D: .
size: .
CDR3: CASSPRYNEQFF
DNA: TGTGCCAGCAGCCCCAGGTACAATGAGCAGTTCTTC

J: TRBJ1-1
V: TRBV30
D: TRBD1
size: .
CDR3: CAWSLPGGLYTEAFF
DNA: TGTGCCTGGAGTCTCCCAGGGGGATTGTACACTGAAGCTTTCTTT

J: TRBJ1-2
V: TRBV30
D: .
size: .
CDR3: CAMARGYGYTF
DNA: TGTGCCATGGCACGGGGCTATGGCTACACCTTC

J: TRBJ2-5
V: TRBV18
D: .
size: .
CDR3: CASSPSQGGETQYF
DNA: TGTGCCAGCTCACCAAGTCAGGGAGGAGAGACCCAGTACTTC

J: TRBJ1-3
V: TRBV7-2
D: TRBD1
size: .
CDR3: CASSLGTGSRNTIYF
DNA: TGTGCCAGCAGCTTAGGGACAGGGAGCCGAAACACCATATATTTT

J: TRBJ2-7
V: TRBV7-8
D: .
size: .
CDR3: CASSFTGSTSYEQYF
DNA: TGTGCCAGCAGCTTTACAGGGAGCACCTCCTACGAGCAGTACTTC

J: TRBJ1-2
V: TRBV6-5
D: .
size: .
CDR3: CASRPTGRHGYTF
DNA: TGTGCCAGCAGACCGACAGGAAGGCATGGCTACACCTTC

J: TRBJ1-4
V: TRBV13
D: .
size: .
CDR3: CASSLRQRKEKLFF
DNA: TGTGCCAGCAGCTTACGACAAAGAAAGGAAAAACTGTTTTTT

J: TRBJ1-5
V: TRBV30
D: .
size: many
CDR3: CAWSGQGNQPQHF
DNA: TGTGCCTGGAGCGGCCAGGGAAATCAGCCCCAGCATTTT

J: TRBJ1-2
V: TRBV25-1
D: .
size: .
CDR3: CASSEPGKNYGYTF
DNA: TGTGCCAGCAGTGAGCCGGGAAAGAACTATGGCTACACCTTC

J: TRBJ1-2
V: TRBV19
D: TRBD1
size: .
CDR3: CASSRQGAYGYTF
DNA: TGTGCCAGTAGTAGACAGGGGGCCTATGGCTACACCTTC

J: TRBJ1-4
V: TRBV7-9
D: TRBD1
size: .
CDR3: CASSPDRVTNEKLFF
DNA: TGTGCCAGCAGCCCGGACAGGGTTACTAATGAAAAACTGTTTTTT

J: TRBJ2-7
V: TRBV6-6
D: .
size: .
CDR3: CASSFLTFYEQYF
DNA: TGTGCCAGCAGTTTTCTGACTTTCTACGAGCAGTACTTC

J: TRBJ1-6
V: TRBV7-2
D: .
size: few
CDR3: CASSLDGRSDSPLHF
DNA: TGTGCCAGCAGCTTAGACGGCAGGTCTGATTCACCCCTCCACTTT

J: TRBJ1-5
V: TRBV30
D: .
size: .
CDR3: CAWPGEGCQPQHF
DNA: TGTGCCTGGCCGGGGGAAGGTTGTCAGCCCCAGCATTTT

J: TRBJ2-3
V: TRBV28
D: TRBD1
size: .
CDR3: CASSSQGFTDTQYF
DNA: TGTGCCAGCAGCTCACAGGGGTTCACAGATACGCAGTATTTT

J: TRBJ1-2
V: TRBV2
D: TRBD1
size: .
CDR3: CASSEQGVFSGYTF
DNA: TGTGCCAGCAGTGAACAGGGGGTGTTCTCTGGCTACACCTTC